The present T cell receptor beta chain was sequenced within a study of T cell repertoires in cytomegalovirus infection. One entry per CDR3 protein results from TCRdb running MiXCR on the reads. The table records about 530,000 distinct CDR3 sequences, 26% of them present only once. There are a few counts of this clonotype. Its antigen is as yet unknown. Study conclusions and caveats: Summed frequency of shared TCR beta families picked out CMV carriers who also had the relevant HLA.

This TCR derives from a human donor in good health (CMV status not recorded). Some clones in this sample may be carry-over from other donors' samples. Sequencing was carried out using PBMCs.

CDR3 in amino acids: CASSPGGSFNRVEQFF. DNA of the CDR3: TGTGCCAGCAGCCCCGGGGGTAGCTTCAACCGGGTTGAGCAGTTCTTC. The gene calls are TRBV5-6 and TRBJ2-1; TRBD2 is a possible D gene (6 bases). The CDR3 length is 16 residues. Germline V gene data show CDR1 as SGHDT and CDR2 as YYEEEE. The germline V and J ends were trimmed by 4 bases and 9 bases, with 23 bases remaining between them.